The rows below give T cell receptor beta chains drawn from one sample of a study of human T cells and chemical hapten exposure. TCRdb processed the RACE reads anew with MiXCR; each CDR3 protein has one entry. Among roughly 53,000 distinct CDR3 sequences, roughly 10% were seen once, and the ten largest hold around a sixth. The sample here was whole blood, taken in connection with sensitization to the hapten diphenylcyclopropenone (DPC). The receptors derive from a woman aged 35 to 49 with alopecia areata. Some clones in this sample may be carry-over from other donors' samples. CDR3s include the opening cysteine and the closing phenylalanine or tryptophan. D genes are given only for firm matches. Rows give clone size only sometimes, using once, few, many, or a class for an expanded clone.

V gene	D gene	clone size	J gene	CDR3 DNA	CDR3 protein
TRBV7-2	TRBD2	few	TRBJ2-1	TGTGCCAGCAGCCGGGGACGGACTAGCGGAGACAATGAGCAGTTCTTC	CASSRGRTSGDNEQFF
TRBV6-4	NA	NA	TRBJ2-1	TGTGCCAGCAGTGCGGGCAGAGACAATGAGCAGTTCTTC	CASSAGRDNEQFF
TRBV11-2	TRBD1	many	TRBJ2-2	TGTGCCAGCAGCTTTCTAGGGGGCTTCAACACCGGGGAGCTGTTTTTT	CASSFLGGFNTGELFF
TRBV7-2	TRBD1	NA	TRBJ1-5	TGTGCCAGCAGCTCTGGGACAGGGTCGATAGGCAATCAGCCCCAGCATTTT	CASSSGTGSIGNQPQHF
TRBV6-2/TRBV6-3	TRBD1	many	TRBJ1-1	TGTGCCAGCAGGTCCAGGGGGGACACTGAAGCTTTCTTT	CASRSRGDTEAFF
TRBV9	NA	once	TRBJ2-2	TGTGCCAGCAGCTCGCGATCTAACACCGGGGAGCTGTTTTTT	CASSSRSNTGELFF
TRBV5-3	TRBD1	few	TRBJ2-7	TGTGCCAGAAGGATACAGGGGGGCCTCTACGAGCAGTACTTC	CARRIQGGLYEQYF
TRBV27	NA	many	TRBJ1-5	TGTGCCAGCAGCGAATCGACTGGCCAGCCCCAGCATTTT	CASSESTGQPQHF
TRBV5-1	NA	few	TRBJ2-3	TGCGCCAGCAGCTTGGCCTGGGGGAAGGTAGCAGATACGCAGTATTTT	CASSLAWGKVADTQYF
TRBV6-5	TRBD2	few	TRBJ2-7	TGTGCCAGCAGTTACCGCGCTAGCGGGAGCGAGCAGTACTTC	CASSYRASGSEQYF
TRBV2	TRBD1	NA	TRBJ2-1	TGTGCCAGCAGAGAAACAGGGGTTGCCTACAATGAGCAGTTCTTC	CASRETGVAYNEQFF
TRBV20-1	TRBD1	many	TRBJ1-2	TGCAGTGCTGACCCCGGACAGGGGATCTATGGCTACACCTTC	CSADPGQGIYGYTF
TRBV12-3/TRBV12-4	NA	NA	TRBJ2-3	TGTGCCAGCAGTTTAGGGACTAGCACAGATACGCAGTATTTT	CASSLGTSTDTQYF
TRBV20-1	NA	many	TRBJ1-1	TGCAGTGGTAACTCTCCGGGACTTGAAGCTTTCTTT	CSGNSPGLEAFF
TRBV2	TRBD1	few	TRBJ2-3	TGTGCCAGCAGTTCCCGACAGGGATCAGATACGCAGTATTTT	CASSSRQGSDTQYF
TRBV18	TRBD1	NA	TRBJ2-3	TGTGCCAGCTCAAAAACCGTCAGACAGGGGGCGAAATCTAGCACAGATACGCAGTATTTT	CASSKTVRQGAKSSTDTQYF
TRBV7-2	NA	few	TRBJ1-1	TGTGCCAGCACCCCCGGTGGCAGCCGCACTGAAGCTTTCTTT	CASTPGGSRTEAFF
TRBV7-2	TRBD1	NA	TRBJ2-7	TGTGCCAGCAGCTTAGGACAGGGGGTCAGGAACGAGCAGTACTTC	CASSLGQGVRNEQYF
TRBV6-5	NA	few	TRBJ2-7	TGTGCCAGCAGTTACGTGGACGGGGACGAGCAGTACTTC	CASSYVDGDEQYF
TRBV19	NA	NA	TRBJ1-1	TGTGCCAGTAGTTTTGGGGGGAACACTGAAGCTTTCTTT	CASSFGGNTEAFF
TRBV4-2	NA	many	TRBJ1-1	TGTGCCAGCAGCCTTGCGGAACAAGCGAACACTGAAGCTTTCTTT	CASSLAEQANTEAFF
TRBV29-1	NA	many	TRBJ2-1	TGCAGCGTGGGGGAACAGGGAAATGAGCAGTTCTTC	CSVGEQGNEQFF
TRBV18	NA	many	TRBJ1-2	TGTGCCAGCCAAGACGGACGGCGGGCCTATGGCTATGGCTACACCTTC	CASQDGRRAYGYGYTF
TRBV6-6	TRBD1	few	TRBJ2-1	TGTGCCAGCAGGATTGGGACAGGGCTTGGGCGTGAGCAGTTCTTC	CASRIGTGLGREQFF
TRBV4-3	NA	NA	TRBJ2-6	TGCGCCAGCAGTTCGTGGGACTCTGGGGGTTCTGGGGCCAACGTCCTGACTTTC	CASSSWDSGGSGANVLTF
TRBV6-5	TRBD1	NA	TRBJ2-5	TGTGCCAGCAGTCACCCAGCAGGGGGAGAGACCCAGTACTTC	CASSHPAGGETQYF
TRBV6-6	NA	NA	TRBJ1-2	TGTGCCAGCAGTCCCGCCGCGGTAGGCGGCTACACCTTC	CASSPAAVGGYTF
TRBV4-1	NA	NA	TRBJ2-7	TGCGCCAGCAGCCAAGATTGGGCCTACGAGCAGTACTTC	CASSQDWAYEQYF
TRBV18	NA	many	TRBJ2-1	TGTGCCAGCTCACCAGGGGCGAGCTCCTACAATGAGCAGTTCTTC	CASSPGASSYNEQFF
TRBV12-3/TRBV12-4	TRBD2	many	TRBJ2-3	TGTGCCAGCAGCCATACGGGACTAGCGGAGGGGGGGCCCACAGATACGCAGTATTTT	CASSHTGLAEGGPTDTQYF
TRBV2	TRBD2	few	TRBJ2-5	TGTGCCACTCGACTAGCGGGGACAGAGACCCAGTACTTC	CATRLAGTETQYF
TRBV7-3	NA	NA	TRBJ2-2	TGTGCCAGTCGGCAGGGAGGCACCGGGGAGCTGTTTTTT	CASRQGGTGELFF
TRBV4-3	TRBD1	few	TRBJ2-7	TGCGCCAGCAGCCCAGGGGGCAACGAGCAGTACTTC	CASSPGGNEQYF
TRBV30	NA	few	TRBJ2-7	TGTGCCTGGACCTCAGGCTCAGGTTACGAGCAGTACTTC	CAWTSGSGYEQYF
TRBV2	TRBD1	few	TRBJ2-7	TGTGCCAGCAGGCCGGGACAGCTCTACGAGCAGTACTTC	CASRPGQLYEQYF
TRBV7-3	NA	NA	TRBJ2-3	TGTGCCAGCAGCCCCGACCGCCTTGGGGCAGATACGCAGTATTTT	CASSPDRLGADTQYF
TRBV18	NA	few	TRBJ2-7	TGTGCCAGCTCACCACAAATAAACAGGGCCTCCTACGAGCAGTACTTC	CASSPQINRASYEQYF
TRBV4-1	NA	once	TRBJ2-7	TGCGCCAGCAGCCAAGCTCAGGGTCCGTACGAGCAGTACTTC	CASSQAQGPYEQYF
TRBV3-1	NA	NA	TRBJ2-6	TGTGCCAGCAGCCAAGCGTCTGGGGCCAACGTCCTGACTTTC	CASSQASGANVLTF
TRBV9	TRBD1	NA	TRBJ2-3	TGTGCCAGCAGCGAGAGACAGGGTACAGATACGCAGTATTTT	CASSERQGTDTQYF
TRBV9	TRBD1	many	TRBJ1-4	TGTGCCAGCAGCATCGGGACAGGGACAACTAATGAAAAACTGTTTTTT	CASSIGTGTTNEKLFF
TRBV6-5	TRBD1	NA	TRBJ1-1	TGTGCCAGTTTCAGGGGGGACACTGAAGCTTTCTTT	CASFRGDTEAFF
TRBV6-6	NA	many	TRBJ2-5	TGTGCCAGCAGTTATGGCCGGGAGACCCAGTACTTC	CASSYGRETQYF
TRBV20-1	TRBD1	few	TRBJ1-1	TGCAGTGCTCTTACAGGGGATTCAGACACTGAAGCTTTCTTT	CSALTGDSDTEAFF
TRBV3-1	NA	few	TRBJ1-1	TGTGCCAGCAGCCAATCGGACTTCCTCGGCGCTGAAGCTTTCTTT	CASSQSDFLGAEAFF
TRBV12-3/TRBV12-4	TRBD2	NA	TRBJ2-2	TGTGCCAGCAGCGAAACCCCCGGGACTAGCGTACGTCCGAACACCGGGGAGCTGTTTTTT	CASSETPGTSVRPNTGELFF
TRBV6-6	NA	many	TRBJ1-1	TGTGCCAGCACCCCAAGGTTTGGGGTGGGTAGCACTGAAGCTTTCTTT	CASTPRFGVGSTEAFF
TRBV9	NA	few	TRBJ1-2	TGTGCCAGCAGCCCTACCTCCTTCGGACAGAGAGGCGGCTACACCTTC	CASSPTSFGQRGGYTF
TRBV18	NA	few	TRBJ2-1	TGTGCCAGCTCACCATTAAGCAGCGGCTCCTACAATGAGCAGTTCTTC	CASSPLSSGSYNEQFF
TRBV7-6	TRBD2	NA	TRBJ2-7	TGTGCCAGCAGCTCAGTACTAGCGGGGGGGCGCGACGAGCAGTACTTC	CASSSVLAGGRDEQYF
TRBV12-3/TRBV12-4	NA	NA	TRBJ1-2	TGTGCCAGCAGTTTTTCCCTGGCAGGCAGTGGCTACACCTTC	CASSFSLAGSGYTF
TRBV12-3/TRBV12-4	TRBD1	many	TRBJ1-2	TGTGCCAGCAGTTTGCAGGGGGCTTACTATGGCTACACCTTC	CASSLQGAYYGYTF
TRBV6-4	NA	NA	TRBJ2-2	TGTGCCAGCAGTGACTCCGGGGACACCGGGGAGCTGTTTTTT	CASSDSGDTGELFF
TRBV5-1	NA	NA	TRBJ1-4	TGCGCCAGCAGCCCCCGGGACGGAACAACTAATGAAAAACTGTTTTTT	CASSPRDGTTNEKLFF
TRBV30	TRBD1	many	TRBJ1-6	TGTGCCTGGAGTCGGGACAGGGGAGCGAGACCCCTCCACTTT	CAWSRDRGARPLHF
TRBV30	TRBD1	many	TRBJ1-1	TGTGCCTGGAGGTCTCAGATACAGGGGGCTTTCTTT	CAWRSQIQGAFF
TRBV7-3	NA	many	TRBJ2-2	TGTGCCAGCAGCTTAACGGGGCAGGGGCGGGACACCGGGGAGCTGTTTTTT	CASSLTGQGRDTGELFF